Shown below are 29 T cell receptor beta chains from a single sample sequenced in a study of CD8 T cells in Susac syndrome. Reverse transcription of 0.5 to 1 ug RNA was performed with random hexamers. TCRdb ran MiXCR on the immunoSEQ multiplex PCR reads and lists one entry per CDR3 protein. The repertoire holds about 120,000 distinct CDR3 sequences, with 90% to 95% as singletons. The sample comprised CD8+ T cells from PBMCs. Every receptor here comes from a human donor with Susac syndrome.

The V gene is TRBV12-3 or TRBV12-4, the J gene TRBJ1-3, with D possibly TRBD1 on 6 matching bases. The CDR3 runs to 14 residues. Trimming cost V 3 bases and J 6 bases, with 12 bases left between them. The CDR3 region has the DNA TGTGCCAGCAGTTTCAACAGGGTTTCAAACACCATATATTTT. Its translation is CASSFNRVSNTIYF.

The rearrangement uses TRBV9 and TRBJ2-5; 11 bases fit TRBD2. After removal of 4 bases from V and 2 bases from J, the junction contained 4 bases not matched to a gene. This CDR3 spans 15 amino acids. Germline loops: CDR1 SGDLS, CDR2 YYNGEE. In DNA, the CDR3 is TGTGCCAGCAGCCTAACTAGCGGGGGACAAGAGACCCAGTACTTC. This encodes CASSLTSGGQETQYF.

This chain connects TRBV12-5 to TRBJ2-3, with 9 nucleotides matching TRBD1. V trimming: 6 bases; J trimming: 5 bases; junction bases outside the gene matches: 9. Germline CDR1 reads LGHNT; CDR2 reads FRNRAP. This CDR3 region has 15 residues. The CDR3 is CASGRGQGKGDTQYF. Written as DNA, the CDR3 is TGTGCTAGTGGCCGAGGACAGGGGAAGGGAGATACGCAGTATTTT.

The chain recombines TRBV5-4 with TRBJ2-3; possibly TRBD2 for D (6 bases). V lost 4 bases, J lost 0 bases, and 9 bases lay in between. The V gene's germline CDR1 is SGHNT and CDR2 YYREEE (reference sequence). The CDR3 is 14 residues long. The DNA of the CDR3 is TGTGCCAGCAGCCCGGGGACTAGCACAGATACGCAGTATTTT. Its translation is CASSPGTSTDTQYF.

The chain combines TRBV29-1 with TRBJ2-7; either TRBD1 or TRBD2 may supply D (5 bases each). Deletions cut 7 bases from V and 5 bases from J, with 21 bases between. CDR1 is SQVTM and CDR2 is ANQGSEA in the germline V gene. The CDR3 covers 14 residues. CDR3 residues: CSAEVVLGADEQYF. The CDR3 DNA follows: TGCAGCGCCGAGGTGGTTCTCGGGGCCGACGAGCAGTACTTC.

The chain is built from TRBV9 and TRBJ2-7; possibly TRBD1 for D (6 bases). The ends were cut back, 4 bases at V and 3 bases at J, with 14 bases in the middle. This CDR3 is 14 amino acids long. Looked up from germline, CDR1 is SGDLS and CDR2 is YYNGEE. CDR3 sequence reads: CASSPGTLGYEQYF. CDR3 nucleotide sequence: TGTGCCAGCAGCCCCGGGACATTAGGCTACGAGCAGTACTTC.

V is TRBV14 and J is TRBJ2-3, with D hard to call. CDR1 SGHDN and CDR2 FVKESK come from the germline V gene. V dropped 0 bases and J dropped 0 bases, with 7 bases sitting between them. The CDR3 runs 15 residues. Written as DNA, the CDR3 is TGTGCCAGCAGCCAAGATGCCAGTAGCACAGATACGCAGTATTTT. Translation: CASSQDASSTDTQYF.

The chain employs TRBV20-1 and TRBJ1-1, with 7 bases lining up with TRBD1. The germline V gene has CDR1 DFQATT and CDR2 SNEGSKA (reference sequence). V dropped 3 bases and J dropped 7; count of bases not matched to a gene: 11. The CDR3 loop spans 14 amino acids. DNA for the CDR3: TGCAGTGCTAGGGGGAGGGGGCTCTGGTTTGAAGCTTTCTTT. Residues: CSARGRGLWFEAFF.

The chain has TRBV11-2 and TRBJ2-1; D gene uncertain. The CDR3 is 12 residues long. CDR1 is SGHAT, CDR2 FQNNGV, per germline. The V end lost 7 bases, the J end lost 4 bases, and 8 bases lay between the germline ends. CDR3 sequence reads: CASTPSYNEQFF. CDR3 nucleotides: TGTGCCAGCACCCCCTCTTACAATGAGCAGTTCTTC.

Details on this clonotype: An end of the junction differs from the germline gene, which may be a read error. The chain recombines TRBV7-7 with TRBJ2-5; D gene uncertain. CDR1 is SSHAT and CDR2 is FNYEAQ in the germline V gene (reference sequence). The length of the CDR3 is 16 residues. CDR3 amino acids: CASSLWATAPQETQYF. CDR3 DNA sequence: TGTGCTAGCAGCTTATGGGCGACCGCGCCTCAAGAGACCCAGTACTTC.

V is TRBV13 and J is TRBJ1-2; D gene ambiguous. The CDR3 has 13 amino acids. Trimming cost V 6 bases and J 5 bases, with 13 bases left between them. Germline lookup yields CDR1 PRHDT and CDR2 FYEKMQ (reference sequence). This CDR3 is CASSLRVGYGYTF. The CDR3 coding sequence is TGTGCCAGCAGTCTGAGGGTAGGGTATGGCTACACCTTC.

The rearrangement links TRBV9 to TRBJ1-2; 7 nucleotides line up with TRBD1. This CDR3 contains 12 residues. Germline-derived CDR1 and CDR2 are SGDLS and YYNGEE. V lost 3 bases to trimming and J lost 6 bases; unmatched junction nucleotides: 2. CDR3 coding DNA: TGTGCCAGCAGCGGAACAGGGGATGGCTACACCTTC. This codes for CASSGTGDGYTF.

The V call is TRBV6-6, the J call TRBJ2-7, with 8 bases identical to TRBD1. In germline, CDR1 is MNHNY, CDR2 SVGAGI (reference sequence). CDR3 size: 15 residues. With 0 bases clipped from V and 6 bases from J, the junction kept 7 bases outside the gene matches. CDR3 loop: CASSYSSRGHPEQYF. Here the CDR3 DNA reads TGTGCCAGCAGTTACTCGAGCAGGGGGCATCCCGAGCAGTACTTC.

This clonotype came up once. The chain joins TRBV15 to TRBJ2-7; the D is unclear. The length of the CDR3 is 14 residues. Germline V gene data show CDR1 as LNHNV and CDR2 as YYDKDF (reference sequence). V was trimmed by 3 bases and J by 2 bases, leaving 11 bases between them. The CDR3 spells CATSSPGVTYEQYF. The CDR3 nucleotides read TGTGCCACCAGCAGCCCCGGAGTAACCTACGAGCAGTACTTC.

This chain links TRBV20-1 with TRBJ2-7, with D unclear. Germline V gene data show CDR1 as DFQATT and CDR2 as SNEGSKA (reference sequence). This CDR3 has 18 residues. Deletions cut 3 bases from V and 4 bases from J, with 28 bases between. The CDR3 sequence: CSASGPATTQRTSYEQYF. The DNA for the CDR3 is TGCAGTGCTAGTGGGCCGGCTACAACACAAAGAACTTCTTACGAGCAGTACTTC.

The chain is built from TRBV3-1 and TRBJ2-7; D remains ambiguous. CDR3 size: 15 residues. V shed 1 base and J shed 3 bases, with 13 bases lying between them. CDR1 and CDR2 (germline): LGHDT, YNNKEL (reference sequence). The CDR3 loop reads CASSQGSQTRYEQYF. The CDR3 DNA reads TGTGCCAGCAGCCAAGGGTCCCAGACGCGCTACGAGCAGTACTTC.

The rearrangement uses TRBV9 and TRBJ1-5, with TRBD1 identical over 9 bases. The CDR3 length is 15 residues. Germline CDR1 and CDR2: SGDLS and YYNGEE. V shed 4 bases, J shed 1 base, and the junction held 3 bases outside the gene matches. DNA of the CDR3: TGTGCCAGCAGCCACGGGACAGGGAGCAATCAGCCCCAGCATTTT. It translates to CASSHGTGSNQPQHF.

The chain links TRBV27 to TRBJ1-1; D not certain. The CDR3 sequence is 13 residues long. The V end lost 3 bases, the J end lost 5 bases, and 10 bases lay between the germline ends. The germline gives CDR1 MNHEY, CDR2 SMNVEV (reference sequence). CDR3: CASSLLGKTEAFF. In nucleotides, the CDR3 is TGTGCCAGCAGTTTGTTGGGGAAGACTGAAGCTTTCTTT.

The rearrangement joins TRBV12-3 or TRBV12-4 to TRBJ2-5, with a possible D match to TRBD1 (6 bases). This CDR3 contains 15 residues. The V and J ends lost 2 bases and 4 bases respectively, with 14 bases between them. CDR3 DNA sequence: TGTGCCAGCAGTTTAAGGGGACATGAGTTAGAGACCCAGTACTTC. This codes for CASSLRGHELETQYF.

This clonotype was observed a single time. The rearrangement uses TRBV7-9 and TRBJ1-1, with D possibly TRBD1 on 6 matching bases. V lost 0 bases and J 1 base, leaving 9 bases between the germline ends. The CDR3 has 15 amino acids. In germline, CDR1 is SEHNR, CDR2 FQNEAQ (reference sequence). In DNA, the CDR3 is TGTGCCAGCAGCTTAGCGTCAGGGGAGAACACTGAAGCTTTCTTT. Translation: CASSLASGENTEAFF.

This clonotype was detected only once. DNA of the CDR3: TGTGCCAGCAGCCAACAGACAGGGGGGACTAACACCATATATTTT. Protein product: CASSQQTGGTNTIYF. The rearrangement links TRBV4-2 to TRBJ1-3, with 9 bases fitting TRBD1. The CDR3 consists of 15 residues. Germline assignment: CDR1 LGHNA and CDR2 YNFKEQ. J was trimmed by 7 bases and V by 2 bases; bases with no gene match: 6.

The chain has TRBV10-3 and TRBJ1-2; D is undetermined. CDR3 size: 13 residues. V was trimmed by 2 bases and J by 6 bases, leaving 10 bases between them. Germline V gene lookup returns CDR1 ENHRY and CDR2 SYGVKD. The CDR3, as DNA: TGTGCCATCAGTGAGGTACAGCGGAATGGCTACACCTTC. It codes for CAISEVQRNGYTF.

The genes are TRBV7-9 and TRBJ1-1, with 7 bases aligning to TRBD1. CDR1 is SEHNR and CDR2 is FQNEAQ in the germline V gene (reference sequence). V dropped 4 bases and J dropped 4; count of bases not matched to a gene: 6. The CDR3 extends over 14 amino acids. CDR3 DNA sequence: TGTGCCAGCAGCTCTGACAGGGTGGGCACTGAAGCTTTCTTT. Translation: CASSSDRVGTEAFF.

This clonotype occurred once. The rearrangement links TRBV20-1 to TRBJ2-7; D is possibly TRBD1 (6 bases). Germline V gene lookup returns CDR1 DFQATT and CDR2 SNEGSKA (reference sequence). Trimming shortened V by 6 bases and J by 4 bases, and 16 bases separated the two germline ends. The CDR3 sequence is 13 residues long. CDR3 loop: CSAPAGDVYEQYF. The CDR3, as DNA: TGCAGTGCCCCCGCAGGGGATGTTTACGAGCAGTACTTC.

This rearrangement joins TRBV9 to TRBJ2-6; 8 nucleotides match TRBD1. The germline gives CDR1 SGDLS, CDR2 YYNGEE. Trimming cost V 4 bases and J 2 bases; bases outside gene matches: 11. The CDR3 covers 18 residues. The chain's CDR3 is CASSSPGAGGAGANVLTF. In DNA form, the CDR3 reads TGTGCCAGCAGCTCCCCAGGCGCAGGGGGCGCTGGGGCCAACGTCCTGACTTTC.

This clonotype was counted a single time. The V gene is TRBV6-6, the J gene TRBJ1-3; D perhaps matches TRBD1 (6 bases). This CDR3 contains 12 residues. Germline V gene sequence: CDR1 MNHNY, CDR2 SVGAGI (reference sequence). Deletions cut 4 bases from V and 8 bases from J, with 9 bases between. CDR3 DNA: TGTGCCAGCAGTTTCTCAGGGGACACCATATATTTT. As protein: CASSFSGDTIYF.

The CDR3 spells CSPGPLVGDEQFF. CDR3 nucleotides: TGCAGCCCCGGACCCCTGGTAGGCGATGAGCAGTTCTTC. This chain joins TRBV29-1 and TRBJ2-1; D gene ambiguous. CDR3 size: 13 residues. CDR1 is SQVTM and CDR2 is ANQGSEA in the germline V gene. The V end was cut by 8 bases, the J end by 8 bases, with 19 bases between.

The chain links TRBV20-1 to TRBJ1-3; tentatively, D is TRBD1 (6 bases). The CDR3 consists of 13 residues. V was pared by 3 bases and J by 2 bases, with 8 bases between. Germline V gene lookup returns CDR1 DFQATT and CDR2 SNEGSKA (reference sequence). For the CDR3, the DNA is TGCAGTGCTAGTACAGGGACTGGAAACACCATATATTTT. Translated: CSASTGTGNTIYF.

The CDR3 coding sequence is TGTGCCAGCAGCCAAAGGCCTCTACCGGGAGGCGGAAACACCATATATTTT. Translating it yields CASSQRPLPGGGNTIYF. V gene TRBV4-2 combines with J gene TRBJ1-3, with D unclear. CDR1 LGHNA and CDR2 YNFKEQ come from the germline V gene. The V and J ends lost 2 bases and 4 bases respectively, with 18 bases between them. The CDR3 is 17 residues long.